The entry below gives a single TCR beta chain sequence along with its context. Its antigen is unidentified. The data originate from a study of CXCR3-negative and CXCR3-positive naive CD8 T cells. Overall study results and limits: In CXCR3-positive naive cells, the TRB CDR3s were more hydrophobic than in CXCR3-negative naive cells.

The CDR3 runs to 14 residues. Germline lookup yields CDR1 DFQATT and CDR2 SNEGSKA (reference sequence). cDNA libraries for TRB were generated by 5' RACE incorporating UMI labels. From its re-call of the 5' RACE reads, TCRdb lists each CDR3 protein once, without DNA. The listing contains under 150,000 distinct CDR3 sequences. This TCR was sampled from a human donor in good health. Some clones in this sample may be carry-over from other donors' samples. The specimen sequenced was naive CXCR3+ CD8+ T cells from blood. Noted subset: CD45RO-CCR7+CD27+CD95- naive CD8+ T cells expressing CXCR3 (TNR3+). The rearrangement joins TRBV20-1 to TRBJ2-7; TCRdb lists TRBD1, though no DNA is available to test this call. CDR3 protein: CSATPAPGFFEQYF.